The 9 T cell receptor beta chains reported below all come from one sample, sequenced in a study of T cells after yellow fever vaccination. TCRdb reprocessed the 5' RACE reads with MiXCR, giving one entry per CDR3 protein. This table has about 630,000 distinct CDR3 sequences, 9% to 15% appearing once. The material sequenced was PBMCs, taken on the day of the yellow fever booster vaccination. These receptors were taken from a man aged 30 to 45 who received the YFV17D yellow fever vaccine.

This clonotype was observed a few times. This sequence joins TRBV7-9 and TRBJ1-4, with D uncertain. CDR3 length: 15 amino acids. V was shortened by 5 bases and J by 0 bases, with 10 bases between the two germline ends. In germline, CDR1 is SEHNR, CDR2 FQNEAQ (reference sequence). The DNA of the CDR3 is TGTGCCAGCAGCCAAAACAGCGCAACTAATGAAAAACTGTTTTTT. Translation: CASSQNSATNEKLFF.

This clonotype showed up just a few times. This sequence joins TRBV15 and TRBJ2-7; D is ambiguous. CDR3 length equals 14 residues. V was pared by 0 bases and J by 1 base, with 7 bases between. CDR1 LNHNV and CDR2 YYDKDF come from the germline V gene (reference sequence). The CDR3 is CATSRDQASYEQYF. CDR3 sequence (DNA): TGTGCCACCAGCAGAGATCAAGCTTCCTACGAGCAGTACTTC.

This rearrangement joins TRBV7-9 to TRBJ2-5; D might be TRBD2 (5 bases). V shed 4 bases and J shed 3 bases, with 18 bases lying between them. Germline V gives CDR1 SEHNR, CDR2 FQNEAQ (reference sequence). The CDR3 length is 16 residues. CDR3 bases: TGTGCCAGCAGCTCGAGCGGAGCCTTGACGAAAGAGACCCAGTACTTC. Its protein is CASSSSGALTKETQYF.

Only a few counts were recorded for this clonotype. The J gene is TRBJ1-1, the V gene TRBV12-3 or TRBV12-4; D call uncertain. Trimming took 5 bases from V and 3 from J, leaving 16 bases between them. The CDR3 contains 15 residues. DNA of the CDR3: TGTGCCAGCAGTGTTATCACTAAGGGTTACACTGAAGCTTTCTTT. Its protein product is CASSVITKGYTEAFF.

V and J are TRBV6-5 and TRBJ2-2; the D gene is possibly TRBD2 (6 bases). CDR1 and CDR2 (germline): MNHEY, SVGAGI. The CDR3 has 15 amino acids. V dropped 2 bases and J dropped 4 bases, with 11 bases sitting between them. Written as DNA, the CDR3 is TGTGCCAGCAGTTACGGAGCGGGCCTCACCGGGGAGCTGTTTTTT. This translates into CASSYGAGLTGELFF.

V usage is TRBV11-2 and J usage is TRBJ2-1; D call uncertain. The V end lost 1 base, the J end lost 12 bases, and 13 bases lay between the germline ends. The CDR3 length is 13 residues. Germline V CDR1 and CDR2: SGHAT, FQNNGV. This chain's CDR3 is CASSLVGSLGQFF. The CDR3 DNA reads TGTGCCAGCAGCTTAGTGGGCTCTCTTGGGCAGTTCTTC.

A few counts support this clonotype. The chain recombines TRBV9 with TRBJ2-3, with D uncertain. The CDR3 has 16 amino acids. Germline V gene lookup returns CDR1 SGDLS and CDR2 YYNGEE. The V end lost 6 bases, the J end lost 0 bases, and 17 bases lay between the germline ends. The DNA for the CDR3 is TGTGCCAGCACGTCAACTCCGGACCCGAGCACAGATACGCAGTATTTT. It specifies CASTSTPDPSTDTQYF.

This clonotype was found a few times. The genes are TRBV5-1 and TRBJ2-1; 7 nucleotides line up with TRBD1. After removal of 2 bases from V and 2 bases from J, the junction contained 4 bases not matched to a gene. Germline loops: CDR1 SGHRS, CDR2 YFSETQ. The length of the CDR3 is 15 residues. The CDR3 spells CASSLAGTAYNEQFF. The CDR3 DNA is TGCGCCAGCAGCTTAGCCGGGACAGCCTACAATGAGCAGTTCTTC.

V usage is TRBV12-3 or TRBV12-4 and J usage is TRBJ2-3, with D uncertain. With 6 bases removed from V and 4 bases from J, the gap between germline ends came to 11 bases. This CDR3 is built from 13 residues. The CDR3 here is CASSIQGSDTQYF. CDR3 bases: TGTGCCAGCAGCATTCAAGGGTCAGATACGCAGTATTTT.